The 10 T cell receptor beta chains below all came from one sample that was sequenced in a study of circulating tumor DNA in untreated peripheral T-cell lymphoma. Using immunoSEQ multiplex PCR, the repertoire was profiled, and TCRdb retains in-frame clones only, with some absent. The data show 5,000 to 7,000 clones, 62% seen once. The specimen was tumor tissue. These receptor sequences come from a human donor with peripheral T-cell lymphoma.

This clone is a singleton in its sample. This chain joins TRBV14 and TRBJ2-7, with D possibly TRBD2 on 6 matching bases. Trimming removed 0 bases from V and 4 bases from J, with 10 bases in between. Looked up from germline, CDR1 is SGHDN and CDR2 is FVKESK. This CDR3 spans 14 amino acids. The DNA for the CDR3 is TGTGCCAGCAGCCAAGATCCGGGGACTTACGAGCAGTACTTC. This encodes CASSQDPGTYEQYF.

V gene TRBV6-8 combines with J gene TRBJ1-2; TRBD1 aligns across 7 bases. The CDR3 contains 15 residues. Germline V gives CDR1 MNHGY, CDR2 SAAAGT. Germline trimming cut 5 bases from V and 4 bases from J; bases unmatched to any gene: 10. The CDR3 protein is CASSQGGTLSYGYTF. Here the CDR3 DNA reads TGTGCCAGCAGTCAAGGGGGCACGCTCAGCTATGGCTACACCTTC.

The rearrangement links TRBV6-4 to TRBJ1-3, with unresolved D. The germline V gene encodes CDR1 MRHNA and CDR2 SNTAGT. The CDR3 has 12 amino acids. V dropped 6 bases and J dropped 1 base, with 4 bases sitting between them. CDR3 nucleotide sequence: TGTGCCAGCAGGGGTTCTGGAAACACCATATATTTT. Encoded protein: CASRGSGNTIYF.

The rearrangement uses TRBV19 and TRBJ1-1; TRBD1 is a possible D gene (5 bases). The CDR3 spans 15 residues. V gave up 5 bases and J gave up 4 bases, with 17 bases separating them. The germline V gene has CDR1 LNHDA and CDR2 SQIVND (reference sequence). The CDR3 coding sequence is TGTGCCAGTAGTGATTGGGCCCCTGGGGGCACTGAAGCTTTCTTT. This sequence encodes CASSDWAPGGTEAFF.

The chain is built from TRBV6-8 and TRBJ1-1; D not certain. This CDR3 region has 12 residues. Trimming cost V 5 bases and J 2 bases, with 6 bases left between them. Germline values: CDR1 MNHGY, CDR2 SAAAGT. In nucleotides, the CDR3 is TGTGCCAGCAGTGAGGGCAACACTGAAGCTTTCTTT. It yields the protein CASSEGNTEAFF.

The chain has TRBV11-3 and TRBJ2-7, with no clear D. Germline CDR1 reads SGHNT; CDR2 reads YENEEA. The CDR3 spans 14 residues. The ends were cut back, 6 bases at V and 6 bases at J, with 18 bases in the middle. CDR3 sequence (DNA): TGTGCCAGCAGTCCTGGGTTTTCTAGGATCGAGCAGTACTTC. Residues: CASSPGFSRIEQYF.

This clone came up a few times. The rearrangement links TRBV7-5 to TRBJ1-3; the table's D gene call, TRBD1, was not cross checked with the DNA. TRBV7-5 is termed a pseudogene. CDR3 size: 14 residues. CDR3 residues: CASSLSAGRNTIYF. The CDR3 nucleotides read TGTGCCAGCAGCTTGTCGGCAGGGCGAAACACCATATATTTT.

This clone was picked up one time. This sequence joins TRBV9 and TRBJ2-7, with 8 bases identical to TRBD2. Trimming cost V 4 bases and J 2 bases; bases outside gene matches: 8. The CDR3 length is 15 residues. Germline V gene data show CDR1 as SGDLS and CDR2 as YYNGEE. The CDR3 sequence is CASSRTAGGPYEQYF. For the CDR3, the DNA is TGTGCCAGCAGCCGAACGGCGGGGGGCCCCTACGAGCAGTACTTC. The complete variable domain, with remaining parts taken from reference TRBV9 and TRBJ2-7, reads DSGVTQTPKHLITATGQRVTLRCSPRSGDLSVYWYQQSLDQGLQFLIQYYNGEERAKGNILERFSAQQFPDLHSELNLSSLELGDSALYFCASSRTAGGPYEQYFGPGTRLTVT.

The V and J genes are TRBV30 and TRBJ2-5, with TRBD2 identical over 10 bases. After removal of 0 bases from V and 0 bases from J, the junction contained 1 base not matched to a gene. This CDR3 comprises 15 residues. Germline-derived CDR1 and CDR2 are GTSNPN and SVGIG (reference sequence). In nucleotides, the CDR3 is TGTGCCTGGAGTGTACTAGCGGGGTACCAAGAGACCCAGTACTTC. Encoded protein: CAWSVLAGYQETQYF.

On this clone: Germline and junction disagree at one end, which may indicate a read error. The CDR3 loop reads CASSPSTNRATGELFF. Here the CDR3 DNA reads TGTGCCAGCTCACCATCCACCAACAGGGCCACCGGGGAGTTGTTTTTT. V gene TRBV18 combines with J gene TRBJ2-2; a possible D gene is TRBD1 (6 bases). The CDR3 spans 16 residues. Per the germline V gene, CDR1 is KGHSH and CDR2 is LQKENI.